Listed below are T cell receptor beta chains from one sample, sequenced in a study of PD-1 blockade in classical Hodgkin lymphoma. Generated by immunoSEQ multiplex PCR, the TCRdb table keeps only in-frame clones and is missing some. The sample includes roughly 50,000 clones, around 90% of them seen just once. Sample: peripheral blood mononuclear cells (PBMCs), taken before the fourth cycle of nivolumab. These receptors were obtained from a human donor with classical Hodgkin lymphoma. CDR3s include the opening cysteine and the closing phenylalanine or tryptophan. D genes are given only for firm matches. The size of a clone is reported for some rows only, either as once, few or many, or as a class for expanded clones.

d_gene	v_gene	len	abundance	j_gene	CDR3nt	CDR3aa
NA	TRBV7-2	14	NA	TRBJ1-5	TGTGCCAGCAGCTTAATGGCAAGTAATCAGCCCCAGCATTTT	CASSLMASNQPQHF
TRBD1	TRBV7-9	15	once	TRBJ2-5	TGTGCCAGCAGCTTAGTTCACAGGGGCTACGAGACCCAGTACTTC	CASSLVHRGYETQYF
TRBD1	TRBV6-5	14	NA	TRBJ2-2	TGTGCCAGTATGTGGACAGGGTGGACCGGGGAGCTGTTTTTT	CASMWTGWTGELFF
NA	TRBV19	14	NA	TRBJ1-2	TGTGCCAGTAGAACGGAACAGAGCACATATGGCTACACCTTC	CASRTEQSTYGYTF
NA	TRBV19	15	NA	TRBJ2-5	TGTGCCAGTAGTCAATGGGGGACTCCGCTTGAGACCCAGTACTTC	CASSQWGTPLETQYF
TRBD1	TRBV5-6	15	NA	TRBJ1-2	TGTGCCAGCAGCTTGGTAGGGACAGGGCACTATGGCTACACCTTC	CASSLVGTGHYGYTF
TRBD2	TRBV6-6	13	NA	TRBJ2-1	TGTGCCAGCAGTTACATTGGGCTAGCGGGTCAGTTCTTC	CASSYIGLAGQFF
NA	TRBV28	13	NA	TRBJ1-2	TGTGCCAGCAGTTTAGGGCAATCCTATGGCTACACCTTC	CASSLGQSYGYTF
NA	TRBV7-3	15	NA	TRBJ2-7	TGTGCCAGCAGCTTAAATGGGGGAGGAATCTACGAGCAGTACTTC	CASSLNGGGIYEQYF
TRBD2	TRBV9	19	NA	TRBJ2-1	TGTGCCAGCAGCGCCGAGGGGACTAGCGGAAGAAGCTCCTACAATGAGCAGTTCTTC	CASSAEGTSGRSSYNEQFF
TRBD2	TRBV10-1	14	once	TRBJ2-5	TGCGCCAGCAGTACCTCTAGCGGGGAAGAGACCCAGTACTTC	CASSTSSGEETQYF
NA	TRBV18	18	few	TRBJ2-7	TGTGCCAGCTCACCCAGCACGACCGCGACAGCGAGCTCCTACGAGCAGTACTTC	CASSPSTTATASSYEQYF
NA	TRBV21-1	16	NA	TRBJ2-7	TGTGCCAGCAGCAAAGAGGTGACTAGCGGGAGCCACGAGCAGTACTTC	CASSKEVTSGSHEQYF
NA	TRBV2	14	few	TRBJ2-2	TGTGCCAGCAGTGAATTGGGGGTGTTAGAGGAGCTGTTTTTT	CASSELGVLEELFF
TRBD1	TRBV28	15	NA	TRBJ1-5	TGTGCCAGCAGTTCACGGGACAGGGAAAGGCAGCCCCAGCATTTT	CASSSRDRERQPQHF
NA	TRBV27	14	NA	TRBJ2-7	TGTGCCAGCAGGAGGTCGGAAATTACCTACGAGCAGTACTTC	CASRRSEITYEQYF
NA	TRBV6-1	14	NA	TRBJ1-5	TGTGCCAGCAGTGAAGTTCAGGATTTTCAGCCCCAGCATTTT	CASSEVQDFQPQHF
TRBD2	TRBV5-6	19	NA	TRBJ2-1	TGTGCCAGCAGCTTGCCATGGGGGACTAGCGGGAATTCCTACAATGAGCAGTTCTTC	CASSLPWGTSGNSYNEQFF
TRBD2	TRBV11-3	14	NA	TRBJ2-7	TGTGCCAGCAGCGCCACAAGCGGGGCCTTGAAGCAGTACTTC	CASSATSGALKQYF
TRBD2	TRBV10-1	14	NA	TRBJ2-7	TGCGCCAGCAGCTCCGGGACTAGCGGCTACGAGCAGTACTTC	CASSSGTSGYEQYF
NA	TRBV27	14	NA	TRBJ1-5	TGTGCCAGCAGACCAGCGGGCCTCAATCAGCCCCAGCATTTT	CASRPAGLNQPQHF
NA	TRBV11-1	13	once	TRBJ1-1	TGTGCCAGCAGCTTGACAGGCCATGCTGAAGCTTTCTTT	CASSLTGHAEAFF
NA	TRBV5-1	12	NA	TRBJ2-2	TGCGCCAGCAGCTTAACACCCGGGGAGCTGTTTTTT	CASSLTPGELFF
NA	TRBV7-9	12	NA	TRBJ2-7	TGTGCCAGCAGCTTATATTCCTACGAGCAGTACTTC	CASSLYSYEQYF
TRBD2	TRBV7-3	16	NA	TRBJ2-3	TGTGCCAGCAGCCTCCACTCTAGCGGGAGTGGAGATACGCAGTATTTT	CASSLHSSGSGDTQYF
TRBD2	TRBV9	15	NA	TRBJ2-7	TGTGCCAGCAGCCTCACCGGGACTAGCGCTTACGAGCAGTACTTC	CASSLTGTSAYEQYF
TRBD1	TRBV6-1	14	NA	TRBJ1-5	TGTGCCAGCATGATGTACAGGGGACATCAGCCCCAGCATTTT	CASMMYRGHQPQHF
NA	TRBV6-5	15	NA	TRBJ2-7	TGTGCCAGCAGTTACTACCGCGACAGAACCTACGAGCAGTACTTC	CASSYYRDRTYEQYF
TRBD2	TRBV13	19	NA	TRBJ2-1	TGTGCCAGCAGCTTAGGCCGGACTAGCGGGGGAGGTCCCTACAATGAGCAGTTCTTC	CASSLGRTSGGGPYNEQFF
NA	TRBV14	15	NA	TRBJ2-7	TGTGCCAGCAGCCAAGACCCTACAGGCTCTCACGAGCAGTACTTC	CASSQDPTGSHEQYF
TRBD2	TRBV7-9	16	NA	TRBJ2-1	TGTGCCAGCAGCTTAGATCTAGCGGCAAACTACAATGAGCAGTTCTTC	CASSLDLAANYNEQFF
NA	TRBV4-1	15	NA	TRBJ2-7	TGCGCCAGCAGCCAAAATCCGGGGGCAATTTACGAGCAGTACTTC	CASSQNPGAIYEQYF
NA	TRBV7-6	16	NA	TRBJ1-3	TGTGCCAGCAGCTTAAGAAGTGGAGTCTCTGGAAACACCATATATTTT	CASSLRSGVSGNTIYF
NA	TRBV29-1	12	NA	TRBJ1-2	TGCAGCGTTGTGGGGGAAGGCTATGGCTACACCTTC	CSVVGEGYGYTF
NA	TRBV11-2	12	NA	TRBJ2-7	TGTGCCAGCAGCCGCTATGGGGGAGAGCAGTACTTC	CASSRYGGEQYF
TRBD2	TRBV9	15	NA	TRBJ2-7	TGTGCCAGCAGCGCCGGCGGGAGTAGCTCCTACGAGCAGTACTTC	CASSAGGSSSYEQYF